This T cell receptor (beta chain) stems from a study of lung T cells in sarcoidosis with Löfgren's syndrome (dated by TCRdb to about 2017). Broadly, across the study: Sarcoidosis was characterized as a granulomatous disease that is mostly pulmonary, in which CD4+ T cells accumulate in bronchoalveolar lavage fluid. The repertoire analyses centered on Lofgren's syndrome patients. Results and caveats for the whole study, not just this receptor: In alphabeta pairing analysis, TRAV12-1 preferentially paired with TRBV2, and these paired TCRs showed CDR3 homology. Recognition of a sarcoidosis-associated antigen was only suggested, and the antigen itself remained putative and was not identified. Multiple Lofgren's syndrome patients were reported to share TRAV12-1 and TRBV2 CDR3 motifs, a finding that suggests public CD4+ TCR repertoires. TRAV12-1 and TRBV2 were reported as the most expanded V gene segments in Löfgren's syndrome patients compared with control subjects.

Sequencing was performed on an Illumina MiSeq. TCRdb trimmed the raw reads at Q25, called clones with MiXCR and kept productive beta chains. Rows merge per CDR3 protein into single entries with the most common DNA and genes. Across this sample there are tens of thousands of distinct CDR3 sequences, with over 20% seen only once. The top ten clonotypes cover about 2.3% of the sample. About this clonotype itself: What this receptor recognizes is not known. No quality values exist for individual bases; no much larger clone is one base distant.

From its cysteine to its phenylalanine, the CDR3 spans 13 amino acids. Only the CDR3 DNA is retained, 39 bases long and in frame from the first base. V is pruned by 3 bases and J by 8 bases, leaving 6 bases of the junction without a gene match. CDR1 KGHSH and CDR2 LQKENI are derived from the germline V gene. This receptor chain uses TRBV18 and TRBJ1-1; TRBD1 agrees with 7 junctional bases. The sample comprised CD4+ T cells from PBMCs. The receptor was isolated from a human donor with sarcoidosis (Löfgren's syndrome or another form), or a control subject (not recorded which). The CDR3 region has the sequence CASSPLGQLEAFF. The base sequence is TGTGCCAGCTCACCCCTGGGACAGCTCGAAGCTTTCTTT.